This T cell receptor (beta chain) stems from a study of CD4+ T cells in melanoma. Study observations and caveats: CD8+ T cell, macrophage and B cell function reportedly correlated with neoantigen-specific CD4+ T cells.

Concerning this clone: What it binds is not known.

Only in-frame clones appear in the TCRdb table, and some are missing; sequencing was by immunoSEQ multiplex PCR. This sample has roughly 3,700 clones; around three quarters occur once, and the top ten carry about 10%. Sequenced material: tumor tissue. The receptor was derived from a human donor with melanoma.

CDR3 loop: CASSVVGTSTGGTQYF. The CDR3 DNA reads as TGTGCCAGCAGCGTAGTCGGGACAAGTACAGGGGGGACCCAGTACTTC. The chain couples TRBV9 to TRBJ2-5; 8 nucleotides align to TRBD1. The germline gives CDR1 SGDLS, CDR2 YYNGEE. The CDR3 has 16 residues. V shed 0 bases, J shed 7 bases, and the junction held 11 bases outside the gene matches.